This T cell receptor (beta chain) was documented in a study of CD8 T cells in ankylosing spondylitis. A remark on this clonotype: Its antigen is not known.

Study conclusions and caveats: Characteristic of ankylosing spondylitis blood, it appeared, was a TCR beta motif comprising roughly eight highly homologous variants. The authors reported significant enrichment of disease-linked clones in matched ankylosing spondylitis synovial fluid. Clones linked with disease were CD8+ and fairly uncommon in the peripheral blood.

Libraries of TCR beta came from quantitative 5'-RACE with molecular barcodes. In TCRdb, the 5' RACE reads were re-called with MiXCR into one record per CDR3 protein. In the table there are about 330,000 distinct CDR3 sequences, 7.5% to 9% of which are singletons. The CDR3 consists of 15 residues. CDR1 is LGHDT and CDR2 is YNNKEL in the germline V gene (reference sequence). V lost 0 bases to trimming and J lost 5 bases, with 11 bases between them. Sequenced: blood, either unsorted or a sorted T cell fraction (not recorded which). The source is a male donor with ankylosing spondylitis. The V call is TRBV3-1, the J call TRBJ2-1; D gene ambiguous. The CDR3 nucleotides are TGTGCCAGCAGCCAAGAGGGGATGCAGGACAATGAGCAGTTCTTC. Protein product: CASSQEGMQDNEQFF.